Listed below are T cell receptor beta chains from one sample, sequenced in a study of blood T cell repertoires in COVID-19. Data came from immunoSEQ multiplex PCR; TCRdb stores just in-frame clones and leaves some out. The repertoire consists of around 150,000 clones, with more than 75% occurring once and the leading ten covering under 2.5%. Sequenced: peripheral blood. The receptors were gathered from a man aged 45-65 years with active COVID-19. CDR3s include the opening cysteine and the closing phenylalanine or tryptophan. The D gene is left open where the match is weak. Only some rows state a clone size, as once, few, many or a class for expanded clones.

CDR3 DNA: TGTGCCAGCTCTCTTCAGGGTTCAAGTGGCTACACCTTC
CDR3 protein: CASSLQGSSGYTF
CDR3 length: 13
D gene: NA
J gene: TRBJ1-2
V gene: TRBV6-5
clone size: once

CDR3 DNA: TGTGCCAGTAGTGCGGAGTTAGCTAACTATGGCTACACCTTC
CDR3 protein: CASSAELANYGYTF
CDR3 length: 14
D gene: NA
J gene: TRBJ1-2
V gene: TRBV19
clone size: NA

CDR3 DNA: TGTGCCAGCCGAGGACAGCAAAACATTCAGTACTTC
CDR3 protein: CASRGQQNIQYF
CDR3 length: 12
D gene: NA
J gene: TRBJ2-4
V gene: TRBV6-5
clone size: few

CDR3 DNA: TGTGCCACCAGCAGCTACAGCGGCGGCACCGGGGAGCTGTTTTTT
CDR3 protein: CATSSYSGGTGELFF
CDR3 length: 15
D gene: NA
J gene: TRBJ2-2
V gene: TRBV15
clone size: once

CDR3 DNA: TGTGCCAGCAAGGAGAACGCGCGGCCCCAGCATTTT
CDR3 protein: CASKENARPQHF
CDR3 length: 12
D gene: NA
J gene: TRBJ1-5
V gene: TRBV6-5
clone size: NA

CDR3 DNA: TGTGCCAGCAGCTTCGGACAGGGGAACTATGGCTACACCTTC
CDR3 protein: CASSFGQGNYGYTF
CDR3 length: 14
D gene: TRBD1
J gene: TRBJ1-2
V gene: TRBV7-2
clone size: NA

CDR3 DNA: TGTGCCAGCAGTACACTCAAAAGGGGCGAAAATCAGCCCCAGCATTTT
CDR3 protein: CASSTLKRGENQPQHF
CDR3 length: 16
D gene: NA
J gene: TRBJ1-5
V gene: TRBV6-6
clone size: NA

CDR3 DNA: TGTGCCAGCAGCTTAGATCCGGGCAGGGTCGGCAATGAGCAGTTCTTC
CDR3 protein: CASSLDPGRVGNEQFF
CDR3 length: 16
D gene: NA
J gene: TRBJ2-1
V gene: TRBV11-2
clone size: NA

CDR3 DNA: TGTGCCAGCAGTGGGGGGAGGTTGAGCAATCAGCCCCAGCATTTT
CDR3 protein: CASSGGRLSNQPQHF
CDR3 length: 15
D gene: NA
J gene: TRBJ1-5
V gene: TRBV2
clone size: once

CDR3 DNA: TGTGCCAGCAGCACTCGGACAGGACAAGAGACCCAGTACTTC
CDR3 protein: CASSTRTGQETQYF
CDR3 length: 14
D gene: TRBD1
J gene: TRBJ2-5
V gene: TRBV5-4
clone size: once

CDR3 DNA: TGTGCCAGCAGCTTAGGAGGGTGGGGGGCCAACGTCCTGACTTTC
CDR3 protein: CASSLGGWGANVLTF
CDR3 length: 15
D gene: NA
J gene: TRBJ2-6
V gene: TRBV7-2
clone size: NA

CDR3 DNA: TGTGCCAGCAGAGACTTGGGACAGTTCTATGGCTACACCTTC
CDR3 protein: CASRDLGQFYGYTF
CDR3 length: 14
D gene: TRBD1
J gene: TRBJ1-2
V gene: TRBV3-1/TRBV3-2
clone size: NA

CDR3 DNA: TGTGCCAGTAGTACTGGGGACAGGGGGTCCGTAGCTTTCTTT
CDR3 protein: CASSTGDRGSVAFF
CDR3 length: 14
D gene: TRBD1
J gene: TRBJ1-1
V gene: TRBV19
clone size: NA

CDR3 DNA: TGTGCCAGCAGCGGGGGTTATAACTATGGCTACACCTTC
CDR3 protein: CASSGGYNYGYTF
CDR3 length: 13
D gene: NA
J gene: TRBJ1-2
V gene: TRBV6-5
clone size: NA

CDR3 DNA: TGCGCCAGCAGCCGGGAAACAGGGGGCACAGGAAACACCATATATTTT
CDR3 protein: CASSRETGGTGNTIYF
CDR3 length: 16
D gene: TRBD1
J gene: TRBJ1-3
V gene: TRBV5-1
clone size: NA

CDR3 DNA: TGTGCCAGCACTGGTGGGGGGAGAAGTGGAAACACCATATATTTT
CDR3 protein: CASTGGGRSGNTIYF
CDR3 length: 15
D gene: NA
J gene: TRBJ1-3
V gene: TRBV7-9
clone size: NA

CDR3 DNA: TGTGCCAGCAGCCTACCGGACATCTACGAGCAGTACTTC
CDR3 protein: CASSLPDIYEQYF
CDR3 length: 13
D gene: NA
J gene: TRBJ2-7
V gene: TRBV5-6
clone size: once

CDR3 DNA: TGTGCCAGCAGCTCGGGTCATCGAGACACAGATACGCAGTATTTT
CDR3 protein: CASSSGHRDTDTQYF
CDR3 length: 15
D gene: NA
J gene: TRBJ2-3
V gene: TRBV7-2
clone size: NA

CDR3 DNA: TGTGCCAGCAATTCACGGGGTAGGGCTTTCTTT
CDR3 protein: CASNSRGRAFF
CDR3 length: 11
D gene: NA
J gene: TRBJ1-1
V gene: TRBV12-3/TRBV12-4
clone size: NA

CDR3 DNA: TGTGCCAGCAGCCAGGGCCCCACTGAAGCTTTCTTT
CDR3 protein: CASSQGPTEAFF
CDR3 length: 12
D gene: NA
J gene: TRBJ1-1
V gene: TRBV12-3/TRBV12-4
clone size: NA

CDR3 DNA: TGTGCCAGCAGCTTAGTGCGGGGGAGCTCCTACGAGCAGTACTTC
CDR3 protein: CASSLVRGSSYEQYF
CDR3 length: 15
D gene: TRBD2
J gene: TRBJ2-7
V gene: TRBV7-2
clone size: NA

CDR3 DNA: TGTGCCAGCAGTGAAACAGTCCCCTCCCAGCATTTT
CDR3 protein: CASSETVPSQHF
CDR3 length: 12
D gene: NA
J gene: TRBJ1-5
V gene: TRBV6-1
clone size: NA

CDR3 DNA: TGTGCCAGTAGTATGTACAGGGGTCTTAGCGAGCAGTACTTC
CDR3 protein: CASSMYRGLSEQYF
CDR3 length: 14
D gene: TRBD1
J gene: TRBJ2-7
V gene: TRBV19
clone size: NA

CDR3 DNA: TGTGCCTGGAGTGCAGGTGCGGGAAACACCATATATTTT
CDR3 protein: CAWSAGAGNTIYF
CDR3 length: 13
D gene: NA
J gene: TRBJ1-3
V gene: TRBV30
clone size: NA

CDR3 DNA: TGCGCCAGCAGCTCGACGACCCGGGACAGAGGACGCTACACCTTC
CDR3 protein: CASSSTTRDRGRYTF
CDR3 length: 15
D gene: TRBD1
J gene: TRBJ1-2
V gene: TRBV5-1
clone size: NA

CDR3 DNA: TGTGCCAGCAGTTATAGGACAACCCGACGGGAGACCCAGTACTTC
CDR3 protein: CASSYRTTRRETQYF
CDR3 length: 15
D gene: NA
J gene: TRBJ2-5
V gene: TRBV5-6
clone size: NA

CDR3 DNA: TGTGCCTGGACTAGGACTGACGCAGATACGCAGTATTTT
CDR3 protein: CAWTRTDADTQYF
CDR3 length: 13
D gene: NA
J gene: TRBJ2-3
V gene: TRBV30
clone size: once

CDR3 DNA: TGTGCCAGCAGCTTAGGTAGCCGCTATGGCTACACCTTC
CDR3 protein: CASSLGSRYGYTF
CDR3 length: 13
D gene: NA
J gene: TRBJ1-2
V gene: TRBV7-9
clone size: NA

CDR3 DNA: TGTGCCAGCAGCGTAGGGACACTAGCGGGGTACAATGAGCAGTTCTTC
CDR3 protein: CASSVGTLAGYNEQFF
CDR3 length: 16
D gene: TRBD2
J gene: TRBJ2-1
V gene: TRBV9
clone size: NA

CDR3 DNA: TGTGCCAGCAGCTTAATGACAGTTCCCTCTGGAAACACCATATATTTT
CDR3 protein: CASSLMTVPSGNTIYF
CDR3 length: 16
D gene: NA
J gene: TRBJ1-3
V gene: TRBV5-5
clone size: NA

CDR3 DNA: TGTGCCAGCAGTGAAGGTGGGGGCCTCTACAATGAGCAGTTCTTC
CDR3 protein: CASSEGGGLYNEQFF
CDR3 length: 15
D gene: NA
J gene: TRBJ2-1
V gene: TRBV2
clone size: once

CDR3 DNA: TGTGCTAGTGGCCGGGGACTTTACGGTACGCAGTATTTT
CDR3 protein: CASGRGLYGTQYF
CDR3 length: 13
D gene: NA
J gene: TRBJ2-3
V gene: TRBV12-5
clone size: NA

CDR3 DNA: TGTGCCAGCAGCAAAGGCACAGGGGGCCAGCCCCAGCATTTT
CDR3 protein: CASSKGTGGQPQHF
CDR3 length: 14
D gene: TRBD1
J gene: TRBJ1-5
V gene: TRBV6-5
clone size: NA

CDR3 DNA: TGTGCCAGCAGTTTTTCTGCCCAAGGACAGGCGAGCACTGAAGCTTTCTTT
CDR3 protein: CASSFSAQGQASTEAFF
CDR3 length: 17
D gene: TRBD1
J gene: TRBJ1-1
V gene: TRBV27
clone size: once

CDR3 DNA: TGTGCCAGCAGCCCAGCTCACACGACAGGTGGGGGAACTGAAGCTTTCTTT
CDR3 protein: CASSPAHTTGGGTEAFF
CDR3 length: 17
D gene: NA
J gene: TRBJ1-1
V gene: TRBV3-1/TRBV3-2
clone size: NA

CDR3 DNA: TGTGCCAGTAGTGCGTTCCGGGACAGAAAAAACATTCAGTACTTC
CDR3 protein: CASSAFRDRKNIQYF
CDR3 length: 15
D gene: TRBD1
J gene: TRBJ2-4
V gene: TRBV19
clone size: once

CDR3 DNA: TGCGCCAGCAGCCTCGATACGACATCTGGGCCCCAGCATTTT
CDR3 protein: CASSLDTTSGPQHF
CDR3 length: 14
D gene: NA
J gene: TRBJ1-5
V gene: TRBV5-1
clone size: NA

CDR3 DNA: TGTGCCAGCAGCATCGGGGAGGGTAATGAAAAACTGTTTTTT
CDR3 protein: CASSIGEGNEKLFF
CDR3 length: 14
D gene: NA
J gene: TRBJ1-4
V gene: TRBV21-1
clone size: NA

CDR3 DNA: TGTGCCAGCAGCTCGAACCAGTACAATGAGCAGTTCTTC
CDR3 protein: CASSSNQYNEQFF
CDR3 length: 13
D gene: NA
J gene: TRBJ2-1
V gene: TRBV11-2
clone size: NA